This TCR beta chain was captured by sequencing in a study of cytomegalovirus exposure and HLA in healthy donors. PCR amplification relied on 60 Vbeta primers (plus 13 Jbeta primers). Measured with immunoSEQ multiplex PCR; TCRdb has only the in-frame clones, and not every one. The sample holds tens of thousands of clones, approximately 67% seen once. Study-level points and caveats: TCR beta V segments were, for the most part, productive about 87% or about 30% of the time in an earlier analysis. Researchers catalogued about 160 TCR beta chains as cytomegalovirus-associated. Reports credit the classifier with highly specific, highly sensitive diagnosis of cytomegalovirus status. Association of under 20,000 TCR beta sequences with HLA alleles was found at 0.05 false discovery rate in a later analysis.

A remark on this clone: Its antigen is as yet unknown.

Looked up from germline, CDR1 is LNHDA and CDR2 is SQIVND (reference sequence). Deletions cut 4 bases from V and 8 bases from J, with 14 bases between. The CDR3 totals 13 residues. This clonotype originated in a man aged 35 to 55 in good health and CMV-seropositive. The chain has TRBV19 and TRBJ1-2; a weak D match, TRBD1 (5 bases). The sequenced sample consisted of PBMCs. The CDR3 region is CASSTRLGGGYTF. CDR3 DNA sequence: TGTGCCAGTAGTACCCGGCTTGGGGGGGGCTACACCTTC.